The 22 T cell receptor beta chains presented below share a single source sample, sequenced in a study of brain T cells in children with intractable seizures. Some clones are missing from TCRdb's copy, which holds only in-frame ones; the method was immunoSEQ multiplex PCR. The sample holds tens of thousands of clones, about 93% seen once. The sequencing used peripheral blood, collected at surgery. The source is a boy under two years old with tuberous sclerosis and intractable seizures.

The genes are TRBV11-2 and TRBJ1-6; D is uncertain. CDR3 length: 14 amino acids. Trimming pared 5 bases from V and 0 bases from J, leaving 5 bases between. Germline V gene lookup returns CDR1 SGHAT and CDR2 FQNNGV. CDR3 in DNA: TGTGCCAGCAGCCCAAGCTCCTATAATTCACCCCTCCACTTT. Its translation: CASSPSSYNSPLHF.

This clone occurred once. The chain has TRBV12-3 or TRBV12-4 and TRBJ2-1, with a possible D match to TRBD1 (6 bases). The CDR3 is 11 residues long. V was clipped by 6 bases and J by 10 bases, with 10 bases between them. CDR3 amino acids: CASSRGGEQFF. The CDR3 DNA is TGTGCCAGCAGCCGAGGGGGAGAGCAGTTCTTC.

This chain links TRBV7-9 with TRBJ2-5; no clear D gene. This CDR3 region has 14 residues. V was pared by 1 base and J by 1 base, with 7 bases between. Per the germline V gene, CDR1 is SEHNR and CDR2 is FQNEAQ (reference sequence). The CDR3 reads CASSLGQLQETQYF. The CDR3 nucleotides read TGTGCCAGCAGCTTAGGTCAGCTCCAAGAGACCCAGTACTTC.

This chain links TRBV29-1 with TRBJ2-1; D is uncertain. This CDR3 comprises 12 residues. The V gene lost 4 bases and the J gene lost 6 bases, with 10 bases spanning the gap. Germline lookup yields CDR1 SQVTM and CDR2 ANQGSEA. Here the CDR3 reads CSVVYGANEQFF. CDR3 sequence (DNA): TGCAGCGTTGTTTACGGTGCCAATGAGCAGTTCTTC.

The chain has TRBV13 and TRBJ1-2, with D uncertain. CDR1 is PRHDT and CDR2 is FYEKMQ in the germline V gene (reference sequence). CDR3 length: 14 amino acids. V lost 5 bases, J lost 2 bases, and 12 bases lay in between. The CDR3 region has the DNA TGTGCCAGCAGCCCCCTAAGTAGGAACTATGGCTACACCTTC. Residues: CASSPLSRNYGYTF. Full variable domain (remainder filled in from reference TRBV13 and TRBJ1-2): AAGVIQSPRHLIKEKRETATLKCYPIPRHDTVYWYQQGPGQDPQFLISFYEKMQSDKGSIPDRFSAQQFSDYHSELNMSSLELGDSALYFCASSPLSRNYGYTFGSGTRLTVV.

The chain couples TRBV20-1 to TRBJ1-4, with unresolved D. Germline values: CDR1 DFQATT, CDR2 SNEGSKA (reference sequence). Deletions cut 3 bases from V and 8 bases from J, with 7 bases between. This CDR3 has 11 residues. The CDR3 loop is CSASSGEKLFF. The CDR3, as DNA: TGCAGTGCTAGTAGCGGAGAAAAACTGTTTTTT.

The chain has TRBV29-1 and TRBJ2-4; a possible D gene is TRBD2 (7 bases). This CDR3 has 14 residues. CDR1 and CDR2 (germline): SQVTM, ANQGSEA. Trimming took 6 bases from V and 3 from J, leaving 15 bases between them. DNA for the CDR3: TGCAGCGTCGACGGGGGGCAAGGCAAAAACATTCAGTACTTC. It encodes CSVDGGQGKNIQYF.

The genes are TRBV6-6 and TRBJ2-7; a possible D gene is TRBD2 (6 bases). Germline V gene lookup returns CDR1 MNHNY and CDR2 SVGAGI (reference sequence). CDR3 size: 11 residues. The V end lost 10 bases, the J end lost 4 bases, and 11 bases lay between the germline ends. The CDR3 sequence is CATRAGYEQYF. For the CDR3, the DNA is TGTGCCACCCGCGCGGGATACGAGCAGTACTTC.

The chain has TRBV20-1 and TRBJ2-1; 11 bases align to TRBD2. This CDR3 is built from 16 residues. Germline trimming cut 3 bases from V and 0 bases from J; bases unmatched to any gene: 4. Germline CDR1 and CDR2: DFQATT and SNEGSKA (reference sequence). The CDR3 reads CSASGLAGSSYNEQFF. The CDR3 bases are TGCAGTGCTAGTGGACTAGCGGGTAGCTCCTACAATGAGCAGTTCTTC.

The chain recombines TRBV10-3 with TRBJ2-7, with a weak D call TRBD1 (6 bases). There are 12 residues in the CDR3. Looked up from germline, CDR1 is ENHRY and CDR2 is SYGVKD. V dropped 7 bases and J dropped 3 bases, with 10 bases sitting between them. The CDR3 loop reads CAITPDSYEQYF. The CDR3, as DNA: TGTGCCATCACTCCGGACAGCTACGAGCAGTACTTC.

This chain links TRBV4-2 with TRBJ1-3; D unresolved. This CDR3 is built from 16 residues. The germline CDR1 and CDR2 sequences are LGHNA and YNFKEQ. The ends were cut back, 0 bases at V and 4 bases at J, with 13 bases in the middle. CDR3: CASSQDLRGLGNTIYF. The DNA of the CDR3 is TGTGCCAGCAGCCAAGATCTCCGTGGGTTAGGAAACACCATATATTTT.

The chain couples TRBV7-2 to TRBJ1-3; 8 bases are a match to TRBD1. The germline V gene encodes CDR1 SGHTA and CDR2 FQGNSA. CDR3 length: 16 residues. The V gene end was trimmed by 1 base and the J gene end by 6 bases; junction bases not matched to a gene: 8. In nucleotides, the CDR3 is TGTGCCAGCAGCTTAGGTCTCGCAGGGGGCGAAAACACCATATATTTT. Its translation: CASSLGLAGGENTIYF.

The chain employs TRBV14 and TRBJ2-1; perhaps D is TRBD1 or TRBD2 (5 bases each). Between the trimmed V and J ends, which lost 1 base and 5 bases, there was a span of 15 bases. CDR3 size: 16 residues. The germline CDR1 and CDR2 sequences are SGHDN and FVKESK. CDR3 nucleotides: TGTGCCAGCAGCCAAGGACTACCAGGGTACCACAATGAGCAGTTCTTC. It translates to CASSQGLPGYHNEQFF.

This chain connects TRBV30 to TRBJ1-1; 8 nucleotides line up with TRBD1. Trimming took 8 bases from V and 4 from J; bases not matched to a gene: 9. Looked up from germline, CDR1 is GTSNPN and CDR2 is SVGIG (reference sequence). CDR3 length: 13 residues. In DNA, the CDR3 is TGTGCCGGAAAAATTACAGGGGGCACTGAAGCTTTCTTT. It specifies CAGKITGGTEAFF.

CDR3 region: CASSQDVIRMNTEAFF. CDR3 nucleotide sequence: TGTGCCAGCAGCCAAGATGTCATAAGGATGAACACTGAAGCTTTCTTT. J is TRBJ1-1 and V is TRBV3-1 (or the pseudogene TRBV3-2), with no clear D. Germline CDR1 LGHDT, CDR2 YNNKEL (reference sequence). V lost 0 bases, J lost 0 bases, and 11 bases lay in between. This CDR3 contains 16 residues.

V gene TRBV29-1 combines with J gene TRBJ1-5; D call uncertain. Germline V gives CDR1 SQVTM, CDR2 ANQGSEA. The CDR3 length is 13 residues. The V and J ends lost 1 base and 5 bases respectively, with 9 bases between them. CDR3: CSVEVPGDQPQHF. CDR3 in DNA: TGCAGCGTTGAAGTCCCAGGCGATCAGCCCCAGCATTTT.

The chain couples TRBV7-9 to TRBJ1-2, with 10 bases identical to TRBD1. The V segment lost 4 bases and the J segment 3 bases; nucleotides outside the gene matches: 5. CDR3 length equals 15 residues. From germline, CDR1 is SEHNR and CDR2 FQNEAQ (reference sequence). The CDR3 DNA reads TGTGCCAGCAGCTACACCGGGACAGGGGACTATGGCTACACCTTC. Protein product: CASSYTGTGDYGYTF.

This chain uses TRBV5-5 with TRBJ2-7; possible D gene TRBD1, 6 bases. Germline CDR1 and CDR2: SGHKS and YYEKEE (reference sequence). This CDR3 is 13 amino acids long. The V and J ends lost 5 bases and 3 bases respectively, with 12 bases between them. CDR3 sequence: CASRRLQGYEQYF. The CDR3 region has the DNA TGTGCCAGCAGGCGTCTACAGGGCTACGAGCAGTACTTC.

The CDR3 DNA is TGCGCCAGCAGCTCGGACAGGGGATATGAAAAACTGTTTTTT. This translates into CASSSDRGYEKLFF. The chain links TRBV5-1 to TRBJ1-4, with TRBD1 identical over 9 bases. The CDR3 consists of 14 residues. CDR1 and CDR2 (germline): SGHRS, YFSETQ. V gave up 3 bases and J gave up 6 bases; unmatched junction bases: 3.

In its sample, this clone was seen once. The rearrangement joins TRBV2 to TRBJ2-7; D possibly uses TRBD1 or TRBD2 (6 bases each). Germline V lookup: CDR1 SNHLY, CDR2 FYNNEI. Trimming stripped 1 base from V and 0 bases from J, with 13 bases between. The CDR3 totals 16 residues. CDR3 nucleotide sequence: TGTGCCAGCAGTGAAGGGGGGGCCGCGATCTCCTACGAGCAGTACTTC. Protein: CASSEGGAAISYEQYF.

This clone was picked up one time. The chain recombines TRBV24-1 with TRBJ2-4; 12 nucleotides line up with TRBD2. The V and J ends lost 8 bases and 0 bases, in that order; junction bases with no gene match: 13. CDR3 length equals 19 residues. Germline V gene lookup returns CDR1 KGHDR and CDR2 SFDVKD. CDR3 in DNA: TGTGCCACCACCTACCGGACTAGCGGGATCGGCTTAGCCAAAAACATTCAGTACTTC. The encoded protein is CATTYRTSGIGLAKNIQYF.

V usage is TRBV7-3 and J usage is TRBJ2-6; D may match TRBD1 or TRBD2 (5 bases each). CDR3 length: 15 residues. CDR1 and CDR2 (germline): SGHTA, FQGTGA. V was cut by 2 bases and J by 4 bases, with 9 bases left in between. CDR3 sequence reads: CASSLRGPGANVLTF. The CDR3 DNA reads as TGTGCCAGCAGCTTACGGGGACCCGGGGCCAACGTCCTGACTTTC. Full variable domain (outside the CDR3, taken from reference TRBV7-3 and TRBJ2-6): GAGVSQTPSNKVTEKGKYVELRCDPISGHTALYWYRQSLGQGPEFLIYFQGTGAADDSGLPNDRFFAVRPEGSVSTLKIQRTERGDSAVYLCASSLRGPGANVLTFGAGSRLTVL.